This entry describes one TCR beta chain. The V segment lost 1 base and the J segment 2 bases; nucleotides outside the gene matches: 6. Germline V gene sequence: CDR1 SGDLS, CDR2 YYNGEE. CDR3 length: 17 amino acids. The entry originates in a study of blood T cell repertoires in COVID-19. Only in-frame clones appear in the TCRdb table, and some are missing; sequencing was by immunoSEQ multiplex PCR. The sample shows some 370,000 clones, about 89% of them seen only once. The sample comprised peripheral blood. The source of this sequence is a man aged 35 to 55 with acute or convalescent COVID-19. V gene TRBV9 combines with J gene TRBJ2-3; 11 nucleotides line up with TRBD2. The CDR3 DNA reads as TGTGCCAGCAGCGTACACGGGACTAGCGGAAACACAGATACGCAGTATTTT. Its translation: CASSVHGTSGNTDTQYF.